These 15 T cell receptor beta chains were all obtained from the same sample, sequenced in a study of T cell responses to AZD1222 COVID-19 vaccine listed by TCRdb under 2021. The time point label of this sample denotes: baseline before first vaccination. Library prep was done by the immunoSEQ multiplex PCR assay. Entries here come from immuneACCESS through TCRdb and include only in-frame sequences with V and J called. Some clones fail to appear in such tables; in the studies checked, an unresolved V gene covers under half of the shortfall, and the cause of the remainder is unknown. This sample gives 150,000 to 180,000 clones in total; roughly 90% of them show up just once. The biggest ten clones account for under 20% of the sample. Sequenced here: peripheral blood, sampled on day 0 of AZD1222 vaccination. The receptors originated from an adult in good health.

The sample holds one count of this clone. The V and J genes are TRBV5-4 and TRBJ1-2; unclear D gene. Looked up from germline, CDR1 is SGHNT and CDR2 is YYREEE (reference sequence). The CDR3 extends over 14 amino acids. V dropped 0 bases and J dropped 8 bases, with 14 bases sitting between them. DNA of the CDR3: TGTGCCAGCAGCTTGGAAGCGGGGAATAAGGGCTACACCTTC. Protein: CASSLEAGNKGYTF.

In DNA, the CDR3 is TGTGCCTGGAGTGCGACGGGGGGCCAGTATAATTCACCCCTCCACTTT. Protein product: CAWSATGGQYNSPLHF. The rearrangement links TRBV30 to TRBJ1-6, with D maybe TRBD1 (6 bases). Germline V gene data show CDR1 as GTSNPN and CDR2 as SVGIG (reference sequence). The CDR3 extends over 16 amino acids. Trimming cost V 1 base and J 4 bases, with 14 bases left between them.

The DNA of the CDR3 is TGTGCCAGCAGTTTATTGGCAAAGTCACCCCTCCACTTT. It translates to CASSLLAKSPLHF. V gene TRBV27 combines with J gene TRBJ1-6; D call uncertain. V lost 1 base and J 10 bases, leaving 8 bases between the germline ends. Germline CDR1 is MNHEY and CDR2 is SMNVEV (reference sequence). CDR3 length: 13 amino acids.

The chain employs TRBV5-4 and TRBJ1-1; no firm D call. Deletions cut 4 bases from V and 11 bases from J, with 15 bases between. This CDR3 region has 12 residues. Germline CDR1 and CDR2: SGHNT and YYREEE (reference sequence). CDR3 in DNA: TGTGCCAGCAGCACGCGGACGGAGAAGGCTTTCTTT. Translated, it gives CASSTRTEKAFF.

In nucleotides, the CDR3 is TGCAGCGTTGGGGTCGGTCCTTCCTACGAGCAGTACTTC. This sequence encodes CSVGVGPSYEQYF. The chain has TRBV29-1 and TRBJ2-7; D gene uncertain. The CDR3 contains 13 residues. With 4 bases removed from V and 1 base from J, the gap between germline ends came to 11 bases. Germline lookup yields CDR1 SQVTM and CDR2 ANQGSEA.

The J gene is TRBJ2-3, the V gene TRBV6-6, with 7 positions matching TRBD1. Germline V gene data show CDR1 as MNHNY and CDR2 as SVGAGI (reference sequence). Trimming cost V 7 bases and J 6 bases; bases outside gene matches: 13. CDR3 size: 15 residues. CDR3 sequence reads: CASNRGTALWDTQYF. The CDR3 nucleotides are TGTGCCAGCAATAGGGGGACAGCCCTTTGGGATACGCAGTATTTT.

This clone came up once. V gene TRBV11-2 combines with J gene TRBJ2-7; 8 bases are shared with TRBD2. With 5 bases clipped from V and 4 bases from J, the junction kept 7 bases outside the gene matches. Germline-derived CDR1 and CDR2 are SGHAT and FQNNGV. The CDR3 sequence is 14 residues long. The CDR3 loop reads CASSPLAEPYEQYF. Here the CDR3 DNA reads TGTGCCAGCAGCCCACTAGCGGAGCCTTACGAGCAGTACTTC.

This chain connects TRBV2 to TRBJ2-2, with TRBD1 matching over 9 bases. The trim removed 6 bases at V and 0 bases at J, leaving 5 bases unmatched. The CDR3 sequence is 16 residues long. Per germline, CDR1 SNHLY and CDR2 FYNNEI. The DNA for the CDR3 is TGTGCCAGCAGGGGACAGGGTGGGACGAACACCGGGGAGCTGTTTTTT. Its translation: CASRGQGGTNTGELFF. Full variable domain (missing parts from reference TRBV2 and TRBJ2-2): EPEVTQTPSHQVTQMGQEVILRCVPISNHLYFYWYRQILGQKVEFLVSFYNNEISEKSEIFDDQFSVERPDGSNFTLKIRSTKLEDSAMYFCASRGQGGTNTGELFFGEGSRLTVL.

This chain joins TRBV24-1 and TRBJ2-1; weak D call: TRBD1 (7 bases). Trimming removed 3 bases at V and 6 bases at J, with 17 bases between. Germline V CDR1 and CDR2: KGHDR, SFDVKD. The CDR3 runs 16 residues. CDR3: CATSDPTGGQPNEQFF. The CDR3 region has the DNA TGTGCCACCAGTGATCCAACCGGGGGACAGCCCAATGAGCAGTTCTTC.

This chain links TRBV5-8 with TRBJ2-2; 8 nucleotides agree with TRBD2. The length of the CDR3 is 16 residues. From germline, CDR1 is SGHTS and CDR2 YDEGEE. V lost 0 bases and J lost 6; bases outside the gene matches: 7. CDR3 protein: CASSLGTSPVAGELFF. In nucleotides, the CDR3 is TGTGCCAGCAGCTTGGGGACTAGCCCAGTTGCCGGGGAGCTGTTTTTT.

This chain connects TRBV7-2 to TRBJ2-2, with a tentative D call TRBD1 (6 bases). The CDR3 length is 14 residues. Trimming left V 2 bases short and J 6 bases short, with 10 bases between. CDR1 and CDR2 from the germline V gene are SGHTA and FQGNSA. CDR3 protein: CASSLSQGAGELFF. As DNA, the CDR3 is TGTGCCAGCAGCTTATCACAGGGAGCCGGGGAGCTGTTTTTT.

This rearrangement joins TRBV6-2 or TRBV6-3 to TRBJ1-6; no reliable D call. Germline-derived CDR1 and CDR2 are MNHEY and SVGEGT. The V end lost 6 bases, the J end lost 6 bases, and 6 bases lay between the germline ends. The CDR3 is 12 amino acids. CDR3 sequence reads: CASRYPNSPLHF. The DNA of the CDR3 is TGTGCCAGCAGATACCCTAATTCACCCCTCCACTTT.

The chain combines TRBV2 with TRBJ1-1; D call uncertain. Trimming shortened V by 6 bases and J by 0 bases, and 2 bases separated the two germline ends. This CDR3 has 11 residues. Germline V CDR1 and CDR2: SNHLY, FYNNEI. The chain's CDR3 is CASRVNTEAFF. The CDR3 nucleotides read TGTGCCAGCAGGGTGAACACTGAAGCTTTCTTT.

V gene TRBV9 combines with J gene TRBJ2-1; the match to TRBD2 covers 8 bases. Germline lookup yields CDR1 SGDLS and CDR2 YYNGEE. The V gene end was trimmed by 0 bases and the J gene end by 3 bases; junction bases not matched to a gene: 5. This CDR3 comprises 16 residues. The CDR3: CASSVAVGRVYNEQFF. In DNA form, the CDR3 reads TGTGCCAGCAGCGTAGCTGTCGGGAGGGTCTACAATGAGCAGTTCTTC.

V is TRBV7-9 and J is TRBJ2-7, with 9 bases that match TRBD1. This CDR3 is built from 14 residues. The V segment lost 5 bases and the J segment 4 bases; nucleotides outside the gene matches: 6. CDR1 and CDR2 (germline): SEHNR, FQNEAQ (reference sequence). The CDR3 is CASSVRQGEYEQYF. In nucleotides, the CDR3 is TGTGCCAGCAGCGTTCGACAGGGGGAGTACGAGCAGTACTTC.